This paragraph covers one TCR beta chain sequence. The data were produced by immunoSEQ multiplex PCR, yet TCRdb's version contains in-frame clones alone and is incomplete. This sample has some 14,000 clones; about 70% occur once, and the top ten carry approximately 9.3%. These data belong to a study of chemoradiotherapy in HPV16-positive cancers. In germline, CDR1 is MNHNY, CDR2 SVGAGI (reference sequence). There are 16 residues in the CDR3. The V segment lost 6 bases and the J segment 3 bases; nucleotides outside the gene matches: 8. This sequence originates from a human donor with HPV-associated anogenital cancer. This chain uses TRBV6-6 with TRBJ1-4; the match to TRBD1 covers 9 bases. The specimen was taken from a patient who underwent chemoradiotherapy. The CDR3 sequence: CASSITGGFANEKLFF. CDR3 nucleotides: TGTGCCAGCAGCATAACAGGGGGCTTTGCTAATGAAAAACTGTTTTTT.